Presented here are 14 T cell receptor beta chains from one specimen sequenced in a study of blood T cell repertoires in COVID-19. Profiled with immunoSEQ multiplex PCR; TCRdb holds only in-frame clones, not every one. This repertoire shows some 87,000 clones, under 85% found once; its top ten account for nearly 25%. The material sequenced was peripheral blood. These TCRs come from a human donor in a cohort sampled during active COVID-19.

DNA of the CDR3: TGTGCCAGCAGCCAATCGGGACACGGGGAAGGTGGCTACACCTTC. It is translated as CASSQSGHGEGGYTF. The chain links TRBV3-1 (or the pseudogene TRBV3-2) to TRBJ1-2; tentatively, D is TRBD1 (6 bases). Germline V gene data show CDR1 as LGHDT and CDR2 as YNNKEL (reference sequence). The CDR3 covers 15 residues. Deletions cut 2 bases from V and 7 bases from J, with 17 bases between.

This clone was recorded once. The V gene is TRBV10-3, the J gene TRBJ2-1; TRBD2 aligns across 15 bases. J was trimmed by 1 base and V by 6 bases; bases with no gene match: 13. The CDR3 runs to 20 residues. Germline loops: CDR1 ENHRY, CDR2 SYGVKD. The CDR3: CAIRGSGTSGGTGSYNEQFF. The CDR3 DNA sequence: TGTGCCATCAGGGGATCTGGGACTAGCGGGGGGACCGGGTCCTACAATGAGCAGTTCTTC.

The chain joins TRBV24-1 to TRBJ2-3, with 7 bases identical to TRBD1. The V gene's germline CDR1 is KGHDR and CDR2 SFDVKD. The CDR3 has 12 amino acids. After removal of 10 bases from V and 5 bases from J, the junction contained 5 bases not matched to a gene. The CDR3, as DNA: TGTGCCACGAGGGGGCTTCAAGATACGCAGTATTTT. It is translated as CATRGLQDTQYF.

This clone was observed a few times. The V and J genes are TRBV27 and TRBJ2-5; D possibly corresponds to TRBD1 (6 bases). Per the germline V gene, CDR1 is MNHEY and CDR2 is SMNVEV (reference sequence). Trimming pared 8 bases from V and 2 bases from J, leaving 15 bases between. This CDR3 is 14 amino acids long. As DNA, the CDR3 is TGTGCCAGCGGACAACTAGGGGGACAAGAGACCCAGTACTTC. It yields the protein CASGQLGGQETQYF.

The CDR3 here is CASSLFQSTDTQYF. CDR3 sequence (DNA): TGTGCCAGCAGTTTGTTTCAGTCTACAGATACGCAGTATTTT. The chain employs TRBV6-2 or TRBV6-3 and TRBJ2-3; no firm D call. Germline CDR1 is MNHEY and CDR2 is SVGEGT. The CDR3 totals 14 residues. The V end lost 4 bases, the J end lost 3 bases, and 11 bases lay between the germline ends.

J is TRBJ2-7 and V is TRBV27; D is possibly TRBD1 (6 bases). Trimming cost V 3 bases and J 1 base, with 10 bases left between them. CDR1 is MNHEY, CDR2 SMNVEV, per germline (reference sequence). This CDR3 has 14 residues. CDR3 nucleotides: TGTGCCAGCAGTTTCGACAGGAAATCCTACGAGCAGTACTTC. Its translation is CASSFDRKSYEQYF.

V usage is TRBV6-9 and J usage is TRBJ1-4, with TRBD1 matching 7 bases. The germline V gene has CDR1 MNHGY and CDR2 SVAAGI. Trimming at V came to 4 bases and at J to 8 bases, leaving 10 bases not matched to a gene. This CDR3 comprises 15 residues. This CDR3 is CASSSQTGAVEKLFF. CDR3 nucleotides: TGTGCCAGCAGTTCTCAAACAGGGGCAGTGGAAAAACTGTTTTTT.

With respect to this clone: The germline gene is not matched at one end of the junction; a read error may be the cause. The rearrangement joins TRBV18 to TRBJ2-5, with TRBD2 identical over 11 bases. From germline, CDR1 is KGHSH and CDR2 LQKENI. The CDR3 is 15 amino acids. The CDR3 nucleotides read TGTGCCAGCTCACCAGAACCACTAGCGGGAGAGGCCCAGTACTTC. As protein: CASSPEPLAGEAQYF.

The chain joins TRBV11-2 to TRBJ2-7; perhaps TRBD2 as D (6 bases). This CDR3 contains 15 residues. CDR1 SGHAT and CDR2 FQNNGV come from the germline V gene. Trimming removed 4 bases from V and 4 bases from J, with 17 bases in between. The CDR3 sequence: CASSSRGGTAYEQYF. DNA of the CDR3: TGTGCCAGCAGCTCCCGGGGAGGTACAGCTTACGAGCAGTACTTC.

This chain joins TRBV19 and TRBJ1-1; 9 bases are shared with TRBD1. Germline loops: CDR1 LNHDA, CDR2 SQIVND (reference sequence). This CDR3 contains 13 residues. V gave up 6 bases and J gave up 7 bases; unmatched junction bases: 6. CDR3 amino acids: CASRPQGAGEAFF. The DNA of the CDR3 is TGTGCCAGTAGACCACAGGGGGCAGGTGAAGCTTTCTTT.

This chain connects TRBV19 to TRBJ1-4, with TRBD1 as a possible D gene (5 bases). Germline V CDR1 and CDR2: LNHDA, SQIVND (reference sequence). The CDR3 runs to 14 residues. Deletions cut 0 bases from V and 8 bases from J, with 10 bases between. CDR3 protein: CASSIEKGREKLFF. The CDR3 nucleotides read TGTGCCAGTAGTATAGAAAAGGGGCGCGAAAAACTGTTTTTT.

This chain connects TRBV11-2 to TRBJ2-5; D perhaps matches TRBD2 (7 bases). Germline assignment: CDR1 SGHAT and CDR2 FQNNGV. The V gene lost 5 bases and the J gene lost 4 bases, with 14 bases spanning the gap. CDR3 length: 14 residues. The CDR3 region is CASSLRGAPETQYF. Written as DNA, the CDR3 is TGTGCCAGCAGCCTACGGGGGGCGCCAGAGACCCAGTACTTC.

CDR3 region: CASSIDRSGYEWPQHF. CDR3 nucleotide sequence: TGTGCCAGTAGTATAGATCGATCAGGGTATGAGTGGCCCCAGCATTTT. The chain is built from TRBV19 and TRBJ1-5; the D gene is possibly TRBD1 (5 bases). Germline V gives CDR1 LNHDA, CDR2 SQIVND (reference sequence). The V gene lost 0 bases and the J gene lost 9 bases, with 18 bases spanning the gap. The CDR3 is 16 residues long.

The chain joins TRBV4-1 to TRBJ2-1, with D possibly TRBD1 on 5 matching bases. V dropped 3 bases and J dropped 2 bases, with 14 bases sitting between them. Germline V gene sequence: CDR1 MGHRA, CDR2 YSYEKL. There are 16 residues in the CDR3. Written as DNA, the CDR3 is TGCGCCAGCAGCCAGCTGGACATCCTAACCTACAATGAGCAGTTCTTC. Translated, it gives CASSQLDILTYNEQFF.